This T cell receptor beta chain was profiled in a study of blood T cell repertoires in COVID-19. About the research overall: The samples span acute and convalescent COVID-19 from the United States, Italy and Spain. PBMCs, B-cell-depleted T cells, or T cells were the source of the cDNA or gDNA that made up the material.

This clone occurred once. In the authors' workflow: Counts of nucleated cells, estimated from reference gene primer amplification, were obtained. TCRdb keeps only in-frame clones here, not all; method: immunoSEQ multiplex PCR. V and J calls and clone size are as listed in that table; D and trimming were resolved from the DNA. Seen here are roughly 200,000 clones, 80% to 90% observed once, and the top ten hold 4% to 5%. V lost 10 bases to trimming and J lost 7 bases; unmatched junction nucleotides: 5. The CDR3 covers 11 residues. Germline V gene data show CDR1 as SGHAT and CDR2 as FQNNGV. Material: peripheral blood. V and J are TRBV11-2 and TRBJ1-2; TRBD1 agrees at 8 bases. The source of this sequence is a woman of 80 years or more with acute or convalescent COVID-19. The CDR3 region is CAITTGVGYTF. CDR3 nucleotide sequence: TGTGCCATTACGACAGGGGTTGGCTACACCTTC.